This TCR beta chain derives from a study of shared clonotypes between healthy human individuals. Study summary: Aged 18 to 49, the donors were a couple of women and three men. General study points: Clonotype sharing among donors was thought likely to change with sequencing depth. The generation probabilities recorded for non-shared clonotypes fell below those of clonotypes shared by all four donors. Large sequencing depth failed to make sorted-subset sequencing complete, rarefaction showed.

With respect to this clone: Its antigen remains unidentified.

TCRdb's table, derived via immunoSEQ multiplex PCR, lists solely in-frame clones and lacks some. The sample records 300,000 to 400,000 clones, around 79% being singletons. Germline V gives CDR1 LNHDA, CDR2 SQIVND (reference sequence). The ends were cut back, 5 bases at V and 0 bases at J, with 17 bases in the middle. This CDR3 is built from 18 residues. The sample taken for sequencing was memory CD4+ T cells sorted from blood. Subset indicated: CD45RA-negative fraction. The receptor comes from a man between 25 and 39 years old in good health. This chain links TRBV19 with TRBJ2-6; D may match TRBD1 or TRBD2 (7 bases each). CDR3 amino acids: CASSPGGQALSGANVLTF. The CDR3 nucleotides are TGTGCCAGTAGTCCGGGAGGACAGGCGCTCTCTGGGGCCAACGTCCTGACTTTC.